This T cell receptor beta chain is drawn from a study of blood T cell repertoires in COVID-19. Study context: Acute and convalescent COVID-19 specimens originated in the United States, Italy and Spain. Nucleic acid was either cDNA or gDNA, and it came from T cells, B-cell-depleted T cells, or PBMCs.

TCRdb's table, derived via immunoSEQ multiplex PCR, lists solely in-frame clones and lacks some. Of around 70,000 clones listed, about 90% are singletons. Germline CDR1 reads SGHNT; CDR2 reads YYREEE (reference sequence). The V and J ends lost 1 base and 2 bases respectively, with 15 bases between them. The CDR3 is made up of 16 amino acids. The sequencing input was peripheral blood. The chain couples TRBV5-4 to TRBJ2-5, with a weak D call TRBD2 (6 bases). The TCR comes from an elderly woman with active or convalescent COVID-19. The CDR3 is CASSLYPTGSQETQYF. Here the CDR3 DNA reads TGTGCCAGCAGCTTGTACCCTACCGGGAGTCAAGAGACCCAGTACTTC.